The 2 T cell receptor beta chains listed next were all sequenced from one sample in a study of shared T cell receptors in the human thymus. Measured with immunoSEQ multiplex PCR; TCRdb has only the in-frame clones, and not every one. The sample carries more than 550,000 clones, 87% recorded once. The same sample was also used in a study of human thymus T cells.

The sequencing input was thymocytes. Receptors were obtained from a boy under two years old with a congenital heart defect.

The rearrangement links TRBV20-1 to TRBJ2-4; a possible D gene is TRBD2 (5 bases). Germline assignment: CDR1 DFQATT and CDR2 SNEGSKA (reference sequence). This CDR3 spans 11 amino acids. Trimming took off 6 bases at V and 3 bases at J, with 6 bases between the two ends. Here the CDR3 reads CSAADKNIQYF. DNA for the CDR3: TGCAGTGCAGCGGACAAAAACATTCAGTACTTC.

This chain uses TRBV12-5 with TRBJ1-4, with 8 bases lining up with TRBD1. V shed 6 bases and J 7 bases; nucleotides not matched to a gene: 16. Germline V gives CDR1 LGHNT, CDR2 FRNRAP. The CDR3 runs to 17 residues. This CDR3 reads CASGPDRGQNKSEKLFF. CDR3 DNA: TGTGCTAGTGGGCCCGACAGGGGACAAAACAAAAGTGAAAAACTGTTTTTT.